Sequencing of this TCR beta chain was carried out in a study of CD8+ T cells in alopecia areata. Findings of the study overall: Normal scalp showed lower clonality than lesional scalp, especially alopecia totalis/universalis. When scalp samples are sequenced, resident alphabeta T cells of normal skin are also captured.

In each case, RNA was isolated and then reverse transcribed into cDNA as the sequencing template. Using immunoSEQ multiplex PCR, the repertoire was profiled, and TCRdb retains in-frame clones only, with some absent. The sample yields 150,000 or so clones, about 87% seen once. For this clone: Its specificity is unknown.

This CDR3 region has 13 residues. Per germline, CDR1 SGHDT and CDR2 YYEEEE. V was clipped by 4 bases and J by 3 bases, with 11 bases between them. This specimen was CD8+ T cells sorted from blood, taken at week 0. This clonotype was obtained from a human donor with alopecia areata. The J gene is TRBJ2-7, the V gene TRBV5-6, with TRBD2 as a possible D gene (5 bases). This CDR3 is CASSISGIYEQYF. The CDR3 nucleotides read TGTGCCAGCAGCATCTCCGGGATCTACGAGCAGTACTTC.